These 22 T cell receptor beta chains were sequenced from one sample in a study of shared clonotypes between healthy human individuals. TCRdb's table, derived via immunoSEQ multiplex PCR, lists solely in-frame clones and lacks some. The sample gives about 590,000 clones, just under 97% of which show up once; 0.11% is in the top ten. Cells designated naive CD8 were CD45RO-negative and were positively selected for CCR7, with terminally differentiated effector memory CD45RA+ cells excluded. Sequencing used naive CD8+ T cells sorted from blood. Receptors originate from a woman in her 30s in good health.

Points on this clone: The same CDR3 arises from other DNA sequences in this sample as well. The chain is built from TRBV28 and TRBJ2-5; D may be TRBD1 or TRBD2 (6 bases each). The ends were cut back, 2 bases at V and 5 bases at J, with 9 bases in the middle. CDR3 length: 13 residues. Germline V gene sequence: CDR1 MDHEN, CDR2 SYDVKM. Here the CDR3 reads CASSLRGVETQYF. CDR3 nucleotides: TGTGCCAGCAGTTTAAGGGGGGTGGAGACCCAGTACTTC.

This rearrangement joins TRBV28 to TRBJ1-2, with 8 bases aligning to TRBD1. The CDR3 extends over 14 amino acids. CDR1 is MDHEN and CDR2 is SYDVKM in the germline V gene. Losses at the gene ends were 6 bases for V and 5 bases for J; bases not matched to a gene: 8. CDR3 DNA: TGTGCCAGCAGACCTGGACAGGGATGGTATGGCTACACCTTC. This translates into CASRPGQGWYGYTF.

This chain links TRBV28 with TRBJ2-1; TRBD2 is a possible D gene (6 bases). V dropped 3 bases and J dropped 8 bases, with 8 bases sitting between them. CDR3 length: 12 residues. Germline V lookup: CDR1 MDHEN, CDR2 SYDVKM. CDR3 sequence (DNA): TGTGCCAGCAGTTTGGGGGGATATGAGCAGTTCTTC. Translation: CASSLGGYEQFF.

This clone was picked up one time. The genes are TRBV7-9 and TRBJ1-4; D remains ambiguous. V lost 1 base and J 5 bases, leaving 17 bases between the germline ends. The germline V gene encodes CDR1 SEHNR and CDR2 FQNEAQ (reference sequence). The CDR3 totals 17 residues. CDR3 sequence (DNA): TGTGCCAGCAGCTTAGTCCTGGGCCAAGACCAAAATGAAAAACTGTTTTTT. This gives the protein CASSLVLGQDQNEKLFF.

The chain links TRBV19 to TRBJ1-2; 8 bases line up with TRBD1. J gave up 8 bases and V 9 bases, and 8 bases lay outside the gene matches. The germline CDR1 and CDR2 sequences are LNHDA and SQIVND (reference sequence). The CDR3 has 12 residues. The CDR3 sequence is CASQGASRGYTF. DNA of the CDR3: TGTGCCAGCCAGGGGGCGTCAAGAGGCTACACCTTC.

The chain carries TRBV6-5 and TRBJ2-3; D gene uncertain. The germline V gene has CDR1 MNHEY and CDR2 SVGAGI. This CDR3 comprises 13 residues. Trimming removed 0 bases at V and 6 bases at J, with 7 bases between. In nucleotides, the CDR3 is TGTGCCAGCAGTTACTCCCTGGGGGATACGCAGTATTTT. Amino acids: CASSYSLGDTQYF.

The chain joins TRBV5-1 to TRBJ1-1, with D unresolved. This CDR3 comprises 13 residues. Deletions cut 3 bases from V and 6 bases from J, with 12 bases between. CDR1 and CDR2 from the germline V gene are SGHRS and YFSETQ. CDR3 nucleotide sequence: TGCGCCAGCAGCTACCCGGGCGCGCCTGAAGCTTTCTTT. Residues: CASSYPGAPEAFF.

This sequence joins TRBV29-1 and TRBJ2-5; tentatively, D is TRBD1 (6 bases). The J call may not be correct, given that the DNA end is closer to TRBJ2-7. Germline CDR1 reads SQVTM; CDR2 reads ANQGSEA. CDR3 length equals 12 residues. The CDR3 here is CSVRQDSYEQYF. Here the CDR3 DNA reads TGCAGCGTCCGACAGGATTCCTACGAGCAGTACTTC.

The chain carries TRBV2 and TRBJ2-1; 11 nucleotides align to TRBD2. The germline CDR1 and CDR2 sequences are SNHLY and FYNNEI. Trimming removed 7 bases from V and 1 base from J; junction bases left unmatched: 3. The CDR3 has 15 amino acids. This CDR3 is CASIAGGPSYNEQFF. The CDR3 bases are TGTGCCAGCATAGCGGGAGGGCCATCCTACAATGAGCAGTTCTTC.

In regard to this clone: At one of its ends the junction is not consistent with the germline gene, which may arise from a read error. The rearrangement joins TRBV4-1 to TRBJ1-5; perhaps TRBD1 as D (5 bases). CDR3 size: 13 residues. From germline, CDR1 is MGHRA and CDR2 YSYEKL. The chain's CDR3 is CASSQVWGGPQRF. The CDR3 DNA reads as TGCGCCAGCAGCCAAGTCTGGGGCGGGCCCCAGCGTTTT.

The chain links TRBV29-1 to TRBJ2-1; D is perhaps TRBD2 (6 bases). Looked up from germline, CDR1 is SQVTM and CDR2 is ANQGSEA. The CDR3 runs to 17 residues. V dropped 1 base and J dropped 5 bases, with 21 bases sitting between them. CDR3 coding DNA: TGCAGCGTTGAAGTTTCAACGACTAGAGTTAAGGACAATGAGCAGTTCTTC. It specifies CSVEVSTTRVKDNEQFF.

CDR3 amino acids: CASSQDRGRSSYEQYF. The CDR3 DNA is TGCGCCAGCAGCCAAGATCGCGGGCGGAGCTCCTACGAGCAGTACTTC. V is TRBV4-1 and J is TRBJ2-7; TRBD2 might be the D (5 bases). Germline CDR1 and CDR2: MGHRA and YSYEKL. Trimming took 0 bases from V and 0 from J, leaving 12 bases between them. The length of the CDR3 is 16 residues.

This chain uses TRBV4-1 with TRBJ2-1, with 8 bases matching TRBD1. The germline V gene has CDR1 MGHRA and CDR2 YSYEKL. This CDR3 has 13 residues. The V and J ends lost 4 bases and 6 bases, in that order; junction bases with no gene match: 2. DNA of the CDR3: TGCGCCAGCAGCCGAACAGGGGGCAATGAGCAGTTCTTC. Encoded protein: CASSRTGGNEQFF.

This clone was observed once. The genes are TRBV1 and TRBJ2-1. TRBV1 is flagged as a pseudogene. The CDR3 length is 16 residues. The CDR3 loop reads CTSSQFTGNNYNEQFF. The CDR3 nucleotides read TGCACCAGCAGCCAATTCACTGGTAACAATTACAATGAGCAGTTCTTC.

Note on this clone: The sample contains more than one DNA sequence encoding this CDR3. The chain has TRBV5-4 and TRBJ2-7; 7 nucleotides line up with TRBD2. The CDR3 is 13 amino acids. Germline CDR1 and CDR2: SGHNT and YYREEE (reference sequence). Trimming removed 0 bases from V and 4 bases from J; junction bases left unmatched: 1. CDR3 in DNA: TGTGCCAGCAGCTTGGCTAGCGGATACGAGCAGTACTTC. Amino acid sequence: CASSLASGYEQYF.

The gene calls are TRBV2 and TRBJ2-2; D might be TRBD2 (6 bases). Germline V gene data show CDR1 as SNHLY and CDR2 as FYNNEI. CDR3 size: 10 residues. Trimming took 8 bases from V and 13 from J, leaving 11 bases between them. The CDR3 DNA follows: TGTGCCAGCGGGGGGTATAGGCTGTTTTTT. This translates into CASGGYRLFF.

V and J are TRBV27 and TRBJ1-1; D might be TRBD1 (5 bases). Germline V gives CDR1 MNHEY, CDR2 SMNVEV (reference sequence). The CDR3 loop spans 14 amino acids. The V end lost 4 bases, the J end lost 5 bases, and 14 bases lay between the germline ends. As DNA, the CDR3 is TGTGCCAGCAGTTGGTCCGGGGGGAGAACTGAAGCTTTCTTT. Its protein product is CASSWSGGRTEAFF.

Here the CDR3 reads CASSFGQINQPQHF. Here the CDR3 DNA reads TGTGCCAGCAGCTTTGGGCAGATCAATCAGCCCCAGCATTTT. J is TRBJ1-5 and V is TRBV7-4; no reliable D call. Germline CDR1 SGHVT, CDR2 SQSDAQ. V dropped 3 bases and J dropped 3 bases, with 9 bases sitting between them. The CDR3 contains 14 residues. Drawing the rest from reference TRBV7-4 and TRBJ1-5, the complete variable domain is GAGVSQSPRYKVAKRGRDVALRCDSISGHVTLYWYRQTLGQGSEVLTYSQSDAQRDKSGRPSGRFSAERPERSVSTLKIQRTEQGDSAVYLCASSFGQINQPQHFGDGTRLSIL.

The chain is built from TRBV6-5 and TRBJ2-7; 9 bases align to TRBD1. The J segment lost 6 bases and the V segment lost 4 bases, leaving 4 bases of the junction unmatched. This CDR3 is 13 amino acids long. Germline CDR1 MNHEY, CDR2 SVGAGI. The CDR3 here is CASSSGTGSEQYF. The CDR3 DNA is TGTGCCAGCAGTTCCGGGACAGGGAGCGAGCAGTACTTC.

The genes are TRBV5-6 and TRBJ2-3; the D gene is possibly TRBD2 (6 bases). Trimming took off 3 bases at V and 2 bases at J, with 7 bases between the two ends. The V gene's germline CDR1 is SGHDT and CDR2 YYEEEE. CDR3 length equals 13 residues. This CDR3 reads CASSSDYTDTQYF. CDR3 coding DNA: TGTGCCAGCAGCTCGGACTACACAGATACGCAGTATTTT.

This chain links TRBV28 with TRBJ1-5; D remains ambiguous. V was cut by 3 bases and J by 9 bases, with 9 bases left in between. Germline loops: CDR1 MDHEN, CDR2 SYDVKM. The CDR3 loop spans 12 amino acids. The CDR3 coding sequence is TGTGCCAGCAGTTTTTTTGGGTGGCCCCAGCATTTT. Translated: CASSFFGWPQHF. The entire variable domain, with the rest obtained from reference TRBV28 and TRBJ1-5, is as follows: DVKVTQSSRYLVKRTGEKVFLECVQDMDHENMFWYRQDPGLGLRLIYFSYDVKMKEKGDIPEGYSVSREKKERFSLILESASTNQTSMYLCASSFFGWPQHFGDGTRLSIL.

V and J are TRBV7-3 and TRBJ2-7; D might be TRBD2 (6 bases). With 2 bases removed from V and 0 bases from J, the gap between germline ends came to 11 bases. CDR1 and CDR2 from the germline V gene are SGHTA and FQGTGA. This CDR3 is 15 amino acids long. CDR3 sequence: CASSLYRGSSYEQYF. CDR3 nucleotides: TGTGCCAGCAGCTTATACCGGGGGAGCTCCTACGAGCAGTACTTC.